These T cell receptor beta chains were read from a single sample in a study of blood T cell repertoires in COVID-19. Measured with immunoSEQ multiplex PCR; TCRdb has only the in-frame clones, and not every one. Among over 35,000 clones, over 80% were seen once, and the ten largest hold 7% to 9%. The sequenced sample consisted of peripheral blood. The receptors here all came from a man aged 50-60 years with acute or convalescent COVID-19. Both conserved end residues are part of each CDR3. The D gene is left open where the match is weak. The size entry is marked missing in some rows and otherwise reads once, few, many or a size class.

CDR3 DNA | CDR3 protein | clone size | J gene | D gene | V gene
TGTGCCAGCAGCCCACGGCCGGAGGAAGCTTTCTTT | CASSPRPEEAFF | NA | TRBJ1-1 | NA | TRBV13
TGTGCCAGCAGCTTTAATCTAAACCTTCAGGGGGAGACCCAGTACTTC | CASSFNLNLQGETQYF | once | TRBJ2-5 | NA | TRBV7-6
TGTGCCAGCAGCCAGCTCGGGACTAGCGGGGGCGAGACCCAGTACTTC | CASSQLGTSGGETQYF | once | TRBJ2-5 | TRBD2 | TRBV4-2
TGTGCCAGCAGAGAACAGGGGAATAGCAATCAGCCCCAGCATTTT | CASREQGNSNQPQHF | NA | TRBJ1-5 | TRBD1 | TRBV27
TGTGCCAGCAGCTTATTCAGGGGTTCCGGCTATGGCTACACCTTC | CASSLFRGSGYGYTF | NA | TRBJ1-2 | NA | TRBV7-9
TGTGCCAGCAGCCAAAAGTTTCTAGCGGGGGGGACTAGCACAGATACGCAGTATTTT | CASSQKFLAGGTSTDTQYF | NA | TRBJ2-3 | TRBD2 | TRBV3-1/TRBV3-2
TGTGCCAGCAGTTTACCGACCGGGGAGCTGTTTTTT | CASSLPTGELFF | NA | TRBJ2-2 | NA | TRBV27
TGTGCCAGTAGTGCGGGGTTCAATCAGCCCCAGCATTTT | CASSAGFNQPQHF | NA | TRBJ1-5 | NA | TRBV19
TGTGCCAGCGGAGTCCTCATCACAGATACGCAGTATTTT | CASGVLITDTQYF | NA | TRBJ2-3 | NA | TRBV6-5
TGTGCCAGCAGCAAAGAGGAGGGTGAGATTAATTCACCCCTCCACTTT | CASSKEEGEINSPLHF | few | TRBJ1-6 | NA | TRBV21-1
TGTGCCAGCAGCTCCAAACTAGCGGTTAGCACAGATACGCAGTATTTT | CASSSKLAVSTDTQYF | NA | TRBJ2-3 | TRBD2 | TRBV7-2